This is a list of T cell receptor beta chains from one sample in a study of beta chain features in type 1 diabetes. The data were produced by immunoSEQ multiplex PCR, yet TCRdb's version contains in-frame clones alone and is incomplete. The table shows about 150,000 clones, with over 7.5% occurring only once. The sequenced material came from central memory CD4+ T cells from blood. Receptors originate from a woman aged 18-35 years in good health. CDR3s include the opening cysteine and the closing phenylalanine or tryptophan. The D gene is left open where the match is weak. Only part of the rows carry a size: once, few, many, or a class if the clone is expanded.

d_call | cdr3_length | j_call | v_call | clone_size | cdr3_nt | cdr3_aa
. | 11 | TRBJ2-7 | TRBV20-1 | few | TGCAGTGCTAGACTAGCGAATGAGCAGTACTTC | CSARLANEQYF
. | 14 | TRBJ2-4 | TRBV18 | . | TGTGCCAGCTCACCGGGCGGCAGCGGAAACATTCAGTACTTC | CASSPGGSGNIQYF
. | 15 | TRBJ2-5 | TRBV6-6 | . | TGTGCCAGCAGCGCCGACTCCCTATACCAAGAGACCCAGTACTTC | CASSADSLYQETQYF
TRBD1 | 15 | TRBJ2-7 | TRBV4-1 | . | TGCGCCAGCAGGGATACCGGGACAGGGGTTTACGAGCAGTACTTC | CASRDTGTGVYEQYF
. | 13 | TRBJ2-3 | TRBV13 | . | TGTGCCAATACGCGGCGGGGAGAAGATACGCAGTATTTT | CANTRRGEDTQYF
. | 15 | TRBJ1-3 | TRBV6-5 | few | TGTGCCAGCAGCTTCGTTTCTACCTCTGGAAACACCATATATTTT | CASSFVSTSGNTIYF
TRBD1 | 16 | TRBJ1-2 | TRBV4-2 | few | TGTGCCAGCAGCCCCGGACAGGGGGCGCAGAACTATGGCTACACCTTC | CASSPGQGAQNYGYTF
. | 13 | TRBJ2-1 | TRBV6-6 | . | TGTGCCAGCAGTTACACCCTAAACCTCGGGCAGTTCTTC | CASSYTLNLGQFF
TRBD2 | 17 | TRBJ2-5 | TRBV5-4 | . | TGTGCCAGCAGCGGGGGACTAGCGGGGGGCGGGCAAGAGACCCAGTACTTC | CASSGGLAGGGQETQYF
. | 15 | TRBJ2-3 | TRBV6-5 | . | TGTGCCAGCAGGCCTACTAGCCCTAGCACAGATACGCAGTATTTT | CASRPTSPSTDTQYF
TRBD1 | 15 | TRBJ2-5 | TRBV6-6 | few | TGTGCCAGCAGATCCCCGGGACAGGGCCAAGAGACCCAGTACTTC | CASRSPGQGQETQYF
. | 14 | TRBJ1-2 | TRBV7-2 | few | TGTGCCAGCAGCTTAGGCGGACAGCTCTATGGCTACACCTTC | CASSLGGQLYGYTF
TRBD2 | 14 | TRBJ2-7 | TRBV2 | . | TGTGCCAGCAGTCCCCTGGCTGGGGGGGGCGAGCAGTACTTC | CASSPLAGGGEQYF
. | 14 | TRBJ2-7 | TRBV2 | . | TGTGCCAGCAGGATTAGGGGCGGGGCCTACGAGCAGTACTTC | CASRIRGGAYEQYF
TRBD2 | 14 | TRBJ2-3 | TRBV5-4 | . | TGTGCCAGCAGCGTAACTAGCGGCACAGATACGCAGTATTTT | CASSVTSGTDTQYF
TRBD1 | 16 | TRBJ2-3 | TRBV4-3 | few | TGCGCCAGCAGCCAAGATCGGGACAGGAGCACAGATACGCAGTATTTT | CASSQDRDRSTDTQYF
TRBD1 | 14 | TRBJ2-7 | TRBV29-1 | . | TGCAGCGTTGTCAGGGGACAGGGGGCTTACGAGCAGTACTTC | CSVVRGQGAYEQYF
TRBD2 | 16 | TRBJ2-7 | TRBV5-1 | few | TGCGCCAGCAGCTCCGGAAGGACTAGTACCCCCCACGAGCAGTACTTC | CASSSGRTSTPHEQYF
. | 14 | TRBJ2-7 | TRBV29-1 | many | TGCAGCGTCCCACTGACCGTGTTAGGAGGCGAGCAGTACTTC | CSVPLTVLGGEQYF
. | 14 | TRBJ1-1 | TRBV11-2 | . | TGTGCCAGCAGCTTAGATAGGCGGCCCACTGAAGCTTTCTTT | CASSLDRRPTEAFF
. | 15 | TRBJ2-2 | TRBV18 | many | TGTGCCAGCTCACCGTTATCTCCTAACACCGGGGAGCTGTTTTTT | CASSPLSPNTGELFF
TRBD1 | 17 | TRBJ1-1 | TRBV5-1 | few | TGCGCCAGCAGCTCCGCTTCGACAGGGGCCGCCACCACTGAAGCTTTCTTT | CASSSASTGAATTEAFF
. | 14 | TRBJ2-1 | TRBV7-8 | few | TGTGCCAGCAGCTTAGGTACCCTCGCCGGTGAGCAGTTCTTC | CASSLGTLAGEQFF
. | 13 | TRBJ1-5 | TRBV27 | . | TGTGCCAGCAGTTACGACGGGAATCAGCCCCAGCATTTT | CASSYDGNQPQHF
. | 13 | TRBJ2-4 | TRBV5-4 | . | TGTGCCAGCAGCTTGGGGACAGATAACATTCAGTACTTC | CASSLGTDNIQYF
TRBD2 | 15 | TRBJ2-1 | TRBV7-2 | few | TGTGCCAGCAGCTTAAGCGGGAGTAGGCAATATGAGCAGTTCTTC | CASSLSGSRQYEQFF
TRBD2 | 15 | TRBJ2-5 | TRBV14 | . | TGTGCCAGCAGCGTCCCGGCGGGGGGGCGAGAGACCCAGTACTTC | CASSVPAGGRETQYF
TRBD1 | 16 | TRBJ1-6 | TRBV30 | few | TGTGCCTGGACTACAGACAGGGGAGAGTTCAATTCACCCCTCCACTTT | CAWTTDRGEFNSPLHF
. | 10 | TRBJ1-2 | TRBV30 | . | TGTGCCTGGGAAAGGGGTGGCTACACCTTC | CAWERGGYTF
. | 12 | TRBJ2-1 | TRBV7-2 | many | TGTGCCAGCAGCTTCTACGGCAATGAGCAGTTCTTC | CASSFYGNEQFF
TRBD1 | 14 | TRBJ1-1 | TRBV7-3 | . | TGTGCCAGCAGCTCGACAGGGACGGGGACTGAAGCTTTCTTT | CASSSTGTGTEAFF
. | 15 | TRBJ2-7 | TRBV7-2 | few | TGTGCCAGCAGCCCCGGGATGAACAGTTACTACGAGCAGTACTTC | CASSPGMNSYYEQYF
. | 12 | TRBJ2-7 | TRBV5-1 | . | TGCGCCAGCAGCTCCACGGTTGGCGAGCAGTACTTC | CASSSTVGEQYF
TRBD1 | 15 | TRBJ2-5 | TRBV29-1 | few | TGCAGCGTTTTACCTCGGACAGGGGGCGGAGAGACCCAGTACTTC | CSVLPRTGGGETQYF
. | 15 | TRBJ2-6 | TRBV7-2 | . | TGTGCCAGCAGCCCCCACGGCTCTGGGGCCAACGTCCTGACTTTC | CASSPHGSGANVLTF
. | 16 | TRBJ2-3 | TRBV7-2 | few | TGTGCCAGCAGCCCGTGGGCGGGCCCTAGCACAGATACGCAGTATTTT | CASSPWAGPSTDTQYF
. | 14 | TRBJ2-5 | TRBV7-8 | . | TGTGCCAGCAGCTTAGGGGCAGGGGGGGAGACCCAGTACTTC | CASSLGAGGETQYF
TRBD2 | 17 | TRBJ2-5 | TRBV5-8 | few | TGTGCCAGCAGCCCGGGGGCTCTAGCGGGGGGCGAGGAGACCCAGTACTTC | CASSPGALAGGEETQYF
TRBD1 | 14 | TRBJ2-5 | TRBV2 | few | TGTGCCAGCAGCCGACAGGGAAAGGGGGAGACCCAGTACTTC | CASSRQGKGETQYF
. | 15 | TRBJ2-3 | TRBV5-4 | few | TGTGCCAGCAGCTCAGCGGTCCTCGCCACAGATACGCAGTATTTT | CASSSAVLATDTQYF
TRBD2 | 14 | TRBJ2-3 | TRBV7-8 | . | TGTGCCAGCAACCCAGGGACGGGGGGAGATACGCAGTATTTT | CASNPGTGGDTQYF